The entry below gives a single T cell receptor (beta chain) sequence along with its context. Its antigen remains unknown. The data stem from a study of cytomegalovirus exposure and HLA in healthy donors. Study-wide points: Relative to equally common others, HLA-associated TCR beta chains showed greater clonal expansion in a later analysis.

V trimming: 4 bases; J trimming: 2 bases; junction bases outside the gene matches: 2. CDR1 KGHSH and CDR2 LQKENI come from the germline V gene. CDR3 length: 14 residues. PCR employed 60 Vbeta and 13 Jbeta primers. Using immunoSEQ multiplex PCR, the repertoire was profiled, and TCRdb retains in-frame clones only, with some absent. The listing contains around 140,000 clones. The gene calls are TRBV18 and TRBJ2-5, with 9 bases identical to TRBD1. Sequences were obtained from PBMCs. The sequence derives from a woman aged 50 to 60 in good health and CMV-seronegative. The chain's CDR3 is CASSRGTGQETQYF. The DNA for the CDR3 is TGTGCCAGCTCACGGGGGACAGGGCAAGAGACCCAGTACTTC.